These 28 T cell receptor beta chains originate from one sample sequenced in a study of OX40 agonist ivuxolimab in advanced cancers. Measured with immunoSEQ multiplex PCR; TCRdb has only the in-frame clones, and not every one. Of 77,000 or so clones detected, approximately 95% appear once; the ten largest clones hold just over 20%. The specimen comprised CD4+ or CD8+ T cells sorted from blood, sampled in a trial of the OX40 agonist ivuxolimab. Receptors originate from an adult with an advanced solid tumor such as melanoma, head and neck, liver or kidney cancer.

The chain recombines TRBV7-3 with TRBJ2-2; 13 nucleotides line up with TRBD2. The CDR3 runs 19 residues. Trimming at V came to 3 bases and at J to 3 bases, leaving 10 bases not matched to a gene. The germline V gene has CDR1 SGHTA and CDR2 FQGTGA. CDR3 coding DNA: TGTGCCAGCAGCTTTACCGGGACTAGCGGGAAAAGAGACACCGGGGAGCTGTTTTTT. It translates to CASSFTGTSGKRDTGELFF. Using reference TRBV7-3 and TRBJ2-2 for the parts outside the CDR3, the full variable domain is GAGVSQTPSNKVTEKGKYVELRCDPISGHTALYWYRQSLGQGPEFLIYFQGTGAADDSGLPNDRFFAVRPEGSVSTLKIQRTERGDSAVYLCASSFTGTSGKRDTGELFFGEGSRLTVL.

The chain joins TRBV6-5 to TRBJ1-1; 8 nucleotides agree with TRBD1. CDR3 length: 13 amino acids. The J segment lost 11 bases and the V segment lost 5 bases, leaving 10 bases of the junction unmatched. Germline CDR1 MNHEY, CDR2 SVGAGI. The chain's CDR3 is CASSDWQGASAFF. DNA of the CDR3: TGTGCCAGCAGTGACTGGCAGGGGGCTTCCGCTTTCTTT.

The gene calls are TRBV10-2 and TRBJ1-1, with D possibly TRBD1 on 5 matching bases. CDR1 and CDR2 (germline): WSHSY, SAAADI. The CDR3 spans 13 residues. The V end was cut by 8 bases, the J end by 1 base, with 11 bases between. CDR3: CASSGNGNTEAFF. CDR3 bases: TGCGCCAGCTCAGGGAACGGGAACACTGAAGCTTTCTTT.

The chain employs TRBV10-3 and TRBJ2-3; D is possibly TRBD2 (6 bases). The CDR3 loop spans 15 amino acids. V lost 10 bases to trimming and J lost 1 base, with 18 bases between them. Germline CDR1 ENHRY, CDR2 SYGVKD. The CDR3 DNA sequence: TGTGCCAGTCGGAGGGGCTCTAGCGGCACAGATACGCAGTATTTT. Translation gives CASRRGSSGTDTQYF.

The genes are TRBV4-3 and TRBJ1-5; the D gene is possibly TRBD1 (5 bases). V lost 2 bases and J 5 bases, leaving 22 bases between the germline ends. Per germline, CDR1 LGHNA and CDR2 YSLEER. The CDR3 has 18 residues. This CDR3 reads CASSQFVRGAGGDQPQHF. The CDR3 DNA reads as TGCGCCAGCAGCCAATTTGTGAGAGGCGCGGGAGGGGATCAGCCCCAGCATTTT.

CDR3 DNA sequence: TGTGCCAGCAGCTTATCCGGGGTTATGGGCTACACCTTC. Amino acids: CASSLSGVMGYTF. V and J are TRBV5-4 and TRBJ1-2; no definite D call. Germline lookup yields CDR1 SGHNT and CDR2 YYREEE (reference sequence). The CDR3 extends over 13 amino acids. Trimming left V 2 bases short and J 8 bases short, with 13 bases between.

This clone is a singleton in its sample. The rearrangement uses TRBV9 and TRBJ2-7; D might be TRBD2 (5 bases). The germline V gene encodes CDR1 SGDLS and CDR2 YYNGEE. V was trimmed by 0 bases and J by 3 bases, leaving 10 bases between them. This CDR3 has 14 amino acids. The CDR3 sequence is CASSVDDYLYEQYF. CDR3 sequence (DNA): TGTGCCAGCAGCGTAGACGACTATCTCTACGAGCAGTACTTC. Using reference TRBV9 and TRBJ2-7 for the parts outside the CDR3, the full variable domain is DSGVTQTPKHLITATGQRVTLRCSPRSGDLSVYWYQQSLDQGLQFLIQYYNGEERAKGNILERFSAQQFPDLHSELNLSSLELGDSALYFCASSVDDYLYEQYFGPGTRLTVT.

This clone was observed a single time. The rearrangement links TRBV11-2 to TRBJ2-7; D ambiguous. Trimming stripped 5 bases from V and 0 bases from J, with 5 bases between. The CDR3 consists of 12 residues. In germline, CDR1 is SGHAT, CDR2 FQNNGV. CDR3 sequence: CASSPSSYEQYF. The CDR3 region has the DNA TGTGCCAGCAGCCCGAGCTCCTACGAGCAGTACTTC. Variable domain in full (rest from reference TRBV11-2 and TRBJ2-7): EAGVAQSPRYKIIEKRQSVAFWCNPISGHATLYWYQQILGQGPKLLIQFQNNGVVDDSQLPKDRFSAERLKGVDSTLKIQPAKLEDSAVYLCASSPSSYEQYFGPGTRLTVT.

V gene TRBV11-2 combines with J gene TRBJ2-7; D might be TRBD1 (6 bases). The CDR3 runs 15 residues. Deletions cut 0 bases from V and 3 bases from J, with 12 bases between. Germline CDR1 reads SGHAT; CDR2 reads FQNNGV. CDR3 in amino acids: CASSLDGTWSYEQYF. Written as DNA, the CDR3 is TGTGCCAGCAGCTTAGATGGGACATGGAGCTACGAGCAGTACTTC.

The chain employs TRBV19 and TRBJ2-1; 9 bases match TRBD2. V dropped 4 bases and J dropped 9; count of bases not matched to a gene: 10. The CDR3 loop spans 15 amino acids. Germline assignment: CDR1 LNHDA and CDR2 SQIVND (reference sequence). Here the CDR3 reads CASSNTAGGPVEQFF. The CDR3, as DNA: TGTGCCAGTAGTAACACGGCGGGGGGGCCTGTTGAGCAGTTCTTC.

This chain joins TRBV6-6 and TRBJ2-2; D may correspond to TRBD1 or TRBD2 (5 bases each). The CDR3 covers 15 residues. CDR1 MNHNY and CDR2 SVGAGI come from the germline V gene (reference sequence). The V gene lost 7 bases and the J gene lost 1 base, with 13 bases spanning the gap. CDR3 in DNA: TGTGCCAGCACTCTAGGGACGGTGAACACCGGGGAGCTGTTTTTT. This gives the protein CASTLGTVNTGELFF.

The CDR3 here is CASSLDNGGYEQYF. As DNA, the CDR3 is TGTGCCAGCAGCTTAGATAACGGGGGTTACGAGCAGTACTTC. The chain combines TRBV7-8 with TRBJ2-7, with TRBD2 as a possible D gene (6 bases). Per germline, CDR1 SGHVS and CDR2 FQNEAQ. The ends were cut back, 1 base at V and 4 bases at J, with 11 bases in the middle. This CDR3 spans 14 amino acids.

In its sample, this clone was seen once. The J gene is TRBJ1-1, the V gene TRBV27; possibly TRBD1 for D (6 bases). This CDR3 spans 15 amino acids. Germline V gene data show CDR1 as MNHEY and CDR2 as SMNVEV (reference sequence). Trimming left V 6 bases short and J 0 bases short, with 14 bases between. CDR3 protein: CASSGRDTLNTEAFF. In DNA form, the CDR3 reads TGTGCCAGCAGCGGAAGGGACACCTTGAACACTGAAGCTTTCTTT.

CDR3 protein: CASSLIMGGYEQYF. The CDR3 bases are TGTGCCAGCAGCTTGATAATGGGGGGCTACGAGCAGTACTTC. The chain links TRBV5-5 to TRBJ2-7; possibly TRBD2 for D (6 bases). Germline lookup yields CDR1 SGHKS and CDR2 YYEKEE (reference sequence). The CDR3 loop spans 14 amino acids. The V gene lost 1 base and the J gene lost 3 bases, with 11 bases spanning the gap.

The chain is built from TRBV6-8 and TRBJ1-1; D unclear. CDR3 length: 14 residues. The germline gives CDR1 MNHGY, CDR2 SAAAGT. V lost 8 bases and J lost 1, with 14 bases in between. In nucleotides, the CDR3 is TGTGCCAGCTCCCCGCCCCAGGCGAACACTGAAGCTTTCTTT. Residues: CASSPPQANTEAFF.

The chain couples TRBV7-9 to TRBJ1-2; 7 bases align to TRBD1. The trim removed 1 base at V and 6 bases at J, leaving 5 bases unmatched. Germline V lookup: CDR1 SEHNR, CDR2 FQNEAQ (reference sequence). The length of the CDR3 is 14 residues. This CDR3 is CASSLGGGGDGYTF. DNA of the CDR3: TGTGCCAGCAGCTTAGGAGGAGGGGGCGATGGCTACACCTTC.

The V call is TRBV5-5, the J call TRBJ1-3, with TRBD1 matching 7 bases. CDR1 and CDR2 (germline): SGHKS, YYEKEE (reference sequence). V trimming: 0 bases; J trimming: 4 bases; junction bases outside the gene matches: 4. The CDR3 covers 15 residues. The CDR3 sequence is CASSLEGGAGNTIYF. As DNA, the CDR3 is TGTGCCAGCAGCTTGGAAGGGGGCGCAGGAAACACCATATATTTT.

The chain employs TRBV5-4 and TRBJ2-1, with D unclear. The CDR3 has 13 residues. V lost 4 bases and J 4 bases, leaving 9 bases between the germline ends. Germline V gene sequence: CDR1 SGHNT, CDR2 YYREEE (reference sequence). CDR3 in DNA: TGTGCCAGCAGCCATAAGGTATACAATGAGCAGTTCTTC. Translated, it gives CASSHKVYNEQFF.

The chain joins TRBV13 to TRBJ1-2; D is undetermined. The V and J ends lost 3 bases and 7 bases respectively, with 18 bases between them. There are 15 residues in the CDR3. Germline values: CDR1 PRHDT, CDR2 FYEKMQ (reference sequence). This CDR3 is CASSLGAGFKSGYTF. In nucleotides, the CDR3 is TGTGCCAGCAGCTTGGGTGCAGGCTTCAAGAGTGGCTACACCTTC.

This CDR3 is CASSPSGGADEQYF. The CDR3 DNA follows: TGTGCCAGCTCACCTAGCGGGGGGGCCGACGAGCAGTACTTC. This chain connects TRBV18 to TRBJ2-7, with 11 bases aligning to TRBD2. Germline CDR1 KGHSH, CDR2 LQKENI. This CDR3 has 14 residues. V lost 3 bases, J lost 5 bases, and 3 bases stayed unmatched.

This clone was recorded only once. V and J are TRBV5-6 and TRBJ2-7; D is possibly TRBD2 (6 bases). CDR1 and CDR2 (germline): SGHDT, YYEEEE. V was trimmed by 4 bases and J by 0 bases, leaving 17 bases between them. The CDR3 contains 16 residues. DNA of the CDR3: TGTGCCAGCAGCCCAACCACGGGGGTGAGCTCCTACGAGCAGTACTTC. Encoded protein: CASSPTTGVSSYEQYF.

This chain connects TRBV13 to TRBJ2-7; TRBD1 agrees at 10 bases. The length of the CDR3 is 14 residues. The germline gives CDR1 PRHDT, CDR2 FYEKMQ (reference sequence). J was trimmed by 3 bases and V by 5 bases; bases with no gene match: 4. In DNA, the CDR3 is TGTGCCAGCAGCCACGGACAGGGGGGCTACGAGCAGTACTTC. Translated: CASSHGQGGYEQYF.

This sequence joins TRBV4-1 and TRBJ2-1; TRBD1 matches at 7 bases. The CDR3 loop spans 15 amino acids. Germline values: CDR1 MGHRA, CDR2 YSYEKL. V lost 1 base and J lost 8; bases outside the gene matches: 8. CDR3 in amino acids: CASSQARGPIHEQFF. The CDR3 DNA sequence: TGCGCCAGCAGCCAAGCAAGGGGGCCGATCCATGAGCAGTTCTTC.

The chain combines TRBV15 with TRBJ2-5; unclear D gene. CDR3 length equals 15 residues. Germline V gene sequence: CDR1 LNHNV, CDR2 YYDKDF (reference sequence). The V gene lost 0 bases and the J gene lost 2 bases, with 10 bases spanning the gap. Here the CDR3 DNA reads TGTGCCACCAGCAGAGATCTGGCAGTACAAGAGACCCAGTACTTC. Protein: CATSRDLAVQETQYF.

The chain couples TRBV28 to TRBJ2-7; possible D gene TRBD2, 6 bases. The germline CDR1 and CDR2 sequences are MDHEN and SYDVKM. V was clipped by 6 bases and J by 3 bases, with 18 bases between them. This CDR3 contains 15 residues. DNA for the CDR3: TGTGCCAGCAGCCCCATAGCGGACCGGTTCTACGAGCAGTACTTC. This encodes CASSPIADRFYEQYF. The full variable domain, with the rest looked up from reference TRBV28 and TRBJ2-7, is DVKVTQSSRYLVKRTGEKVFLECVQDMDHENMFWYRQDPGLGLRLIYFSYDVKMKEKGDIPEGYSVSREKKERFSLILESASTNQTSMYLCASSPIADRFYEQYFGPGTRLTVT.

V usage is TRBV14 and J usage is TRBJ2-7; D perhaps matches TRBD1 (5 bases). CDR1 and CDR2 from the germline V gene are SGHDN and FVKESK. CDR3 length equals 15 residues. The ends were cut back, 1 base at V and 3 bases at J, with 13 bases in the middle. The DNA for the CDR3 is TGTGCCAGCAGCCAAGTAAGGGGCAGGGTCTACGAGCAGTACTTC. As protein: CASSQVRGRVYEQYF.

The chain's CDR3 is CASSQGGRNLAKNIQYF. In DNA form, the CDR3 reads TGTGCCAGCAGCCAGGGAGGACGGAATCTAGCCAAAAACATTCAGTACTTC. The J gene is TRBJ2-4, the V gene TRBV11-1, with D perhaps TRBD2 (6 bases). Germline lookup yields CDR1 SGHAT and CDR2 FQDESV (reference sequence). The CDR3 contains 17 residues. V was pared by 5 bases and J by 0 bases, with 17 bases between.

This chain uses TRBV13 with TRBJ1-2; D is ambiguous. There are 12 residues in the CDR3. Germline loops: CDR1 PRHDT, CDR2 FYEKMQ (reference sequence). The ends were cut back, 0 bases at V and 4 bases at J, with 3 bases in the middle. CDR3 sequence: CASSLGGYGYTF. The CDR3 DNA reads as TGTGCCAGCAGCTTAGGTGGCTATGGCTACACCTTC.